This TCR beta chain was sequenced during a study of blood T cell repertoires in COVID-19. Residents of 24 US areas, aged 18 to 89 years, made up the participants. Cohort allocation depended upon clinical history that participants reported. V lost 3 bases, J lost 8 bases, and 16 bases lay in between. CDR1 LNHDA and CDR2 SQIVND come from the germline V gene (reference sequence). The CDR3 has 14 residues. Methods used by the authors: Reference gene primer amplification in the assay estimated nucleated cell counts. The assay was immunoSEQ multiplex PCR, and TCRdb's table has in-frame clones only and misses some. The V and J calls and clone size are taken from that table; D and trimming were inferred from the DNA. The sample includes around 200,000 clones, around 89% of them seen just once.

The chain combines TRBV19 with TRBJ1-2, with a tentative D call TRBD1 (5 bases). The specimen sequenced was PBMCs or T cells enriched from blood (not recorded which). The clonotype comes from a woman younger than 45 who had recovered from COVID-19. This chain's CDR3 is CASSITAQGGGYTF. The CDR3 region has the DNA TGTGCCAGTAGTATTACAGCGCAGGGCGGAGGCTACACCTTC.